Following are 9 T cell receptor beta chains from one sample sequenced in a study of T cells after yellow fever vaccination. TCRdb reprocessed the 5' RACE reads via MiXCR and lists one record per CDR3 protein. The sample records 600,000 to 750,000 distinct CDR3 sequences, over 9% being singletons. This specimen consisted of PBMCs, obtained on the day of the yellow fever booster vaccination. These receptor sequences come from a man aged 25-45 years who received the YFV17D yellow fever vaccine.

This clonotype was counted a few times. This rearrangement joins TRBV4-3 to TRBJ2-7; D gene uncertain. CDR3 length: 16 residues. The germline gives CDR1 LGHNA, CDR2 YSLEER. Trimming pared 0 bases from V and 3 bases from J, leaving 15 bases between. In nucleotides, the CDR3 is TGCGCCAGCAGCCAAGATCCCAGCCCCTCGATCTACGAGCAGTACTTC. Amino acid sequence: CASSQDPSPSIYEQYF.

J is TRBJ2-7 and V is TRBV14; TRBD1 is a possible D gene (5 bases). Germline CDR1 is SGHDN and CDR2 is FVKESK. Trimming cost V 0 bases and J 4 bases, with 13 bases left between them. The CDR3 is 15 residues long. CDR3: CASSQDTGRIYEQYF. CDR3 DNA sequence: TGTGCCAGCAGCCAAGATACAGGACGGATATACGAGCAGTACTTC.

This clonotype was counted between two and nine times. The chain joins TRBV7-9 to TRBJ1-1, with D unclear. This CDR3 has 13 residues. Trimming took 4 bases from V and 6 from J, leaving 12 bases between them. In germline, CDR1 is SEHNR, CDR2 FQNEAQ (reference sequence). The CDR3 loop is CASSYQLGPEAFF. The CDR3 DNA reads TGTGCCAGCAGCTACCAGTTGGGCCCTGAAGCTTTCTTT.

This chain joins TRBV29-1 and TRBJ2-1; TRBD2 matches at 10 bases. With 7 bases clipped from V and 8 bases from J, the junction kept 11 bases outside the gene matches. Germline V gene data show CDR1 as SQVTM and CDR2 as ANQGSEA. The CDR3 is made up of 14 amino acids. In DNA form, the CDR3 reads TGCAGCGCCTTGAGCGGGAGGGCCGAGGATGAGCAGTTCTTC. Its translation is CSALSGRAEDEQFF.

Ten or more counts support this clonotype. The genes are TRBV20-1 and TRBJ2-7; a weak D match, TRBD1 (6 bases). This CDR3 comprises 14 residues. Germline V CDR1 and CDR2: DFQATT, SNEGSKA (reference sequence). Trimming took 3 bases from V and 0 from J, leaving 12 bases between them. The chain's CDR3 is CSARTGDNSYEQYF. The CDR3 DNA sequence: TGCAGTGCTAGGACAGGAGATAACTCCTACGAGCAGTACTTC.

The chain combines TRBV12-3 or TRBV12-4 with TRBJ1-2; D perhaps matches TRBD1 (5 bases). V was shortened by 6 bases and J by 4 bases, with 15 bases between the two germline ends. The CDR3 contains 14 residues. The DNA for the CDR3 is TGTGCCAGCAGACGGGGGGGAGTCCCCTATGGCTACACCTTC. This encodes CASRRGGVPYGYTF.

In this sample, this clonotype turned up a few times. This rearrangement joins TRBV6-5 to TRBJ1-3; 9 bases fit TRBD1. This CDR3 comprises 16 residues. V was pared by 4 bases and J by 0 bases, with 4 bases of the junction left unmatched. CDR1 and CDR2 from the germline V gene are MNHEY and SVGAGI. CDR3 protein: CASSWTGAFSGNTIYF. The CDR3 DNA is TGTGCCAGCAGTTGGACAGGGGCATTCTCTGGAAACACCATATATTTT.

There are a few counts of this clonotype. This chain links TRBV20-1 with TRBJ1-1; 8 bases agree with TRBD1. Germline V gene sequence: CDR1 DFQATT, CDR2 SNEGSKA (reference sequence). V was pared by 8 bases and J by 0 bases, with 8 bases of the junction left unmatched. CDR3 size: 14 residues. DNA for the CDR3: TGCAGTTCGACCAAGGGACAGGTGAACACTGAAGCTTTCTTT. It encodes CSSTKGQVNTEAFF.

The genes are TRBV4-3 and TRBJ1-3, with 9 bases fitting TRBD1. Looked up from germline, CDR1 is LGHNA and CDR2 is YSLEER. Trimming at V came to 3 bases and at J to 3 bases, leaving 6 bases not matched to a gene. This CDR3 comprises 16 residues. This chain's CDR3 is CASSQGTGSFGNTIYF. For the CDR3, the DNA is TGCGCCAGCAGCCAGGGGACAGGGAGTTTTGGAAACACCATATATTTT.